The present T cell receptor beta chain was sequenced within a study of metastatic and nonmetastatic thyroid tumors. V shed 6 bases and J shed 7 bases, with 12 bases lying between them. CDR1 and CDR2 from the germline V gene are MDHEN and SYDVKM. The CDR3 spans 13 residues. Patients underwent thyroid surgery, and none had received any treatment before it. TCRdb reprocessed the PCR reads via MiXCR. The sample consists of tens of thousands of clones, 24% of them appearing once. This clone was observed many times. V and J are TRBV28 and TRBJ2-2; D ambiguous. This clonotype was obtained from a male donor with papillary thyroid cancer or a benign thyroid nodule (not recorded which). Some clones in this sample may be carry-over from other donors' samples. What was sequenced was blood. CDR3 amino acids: CASSRPSHGELFF. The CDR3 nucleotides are TGTGCCAGCAGCCGGCCCTCTCACGGGGAGCTGTTTTTT.